The T cell receptor (beta chain) described here comes from a study of shared clonotypes between healthy human individuals. Looking at the study overall: The people who gave samples were a couple of women and a few men aged 18 to 49.

Findings of the study overall: What limited the represented genetic and exposure-history diversity was the small number of donors. Relative to their counterparts shared across all four donors, non-shared clonotypes exhibited diminished generation probabilities. Across subsets, estimated richness was generally greater for naive than for memory populations.

Naive CD8 cells lacked CD45RO, underwent positive selection for CCR7 and left out terminally differentiated effector memory CD45RA+ cells. Clones were read by immunoSEQ multiplex PCR, and TCRdb kept only the in-frame ones, dropping some. Among about 2 million clones listed, 85% to 95% were seen once. Remarks on this clone: The antigen is unknown.

V dropped 2 bases and J dropped 7; count of bases not matched to a gene: 6. CDR3 size: 14 residues. Germline CDR1 is MNHEY and CDR2 is SVGAGI. This receptor was taken from a man in his late teens or twenties in good health. Sequenced input: naive CD8+ T cells sorted from blood. The chain links TRBV6-5 to TRBJ1-1, with TRBD1 identical over 8 bases. CDR3 amino acids: CASSYAGGFGEAFF. CDR3 DNA: TGTGCCAGCAGTTACGCAGGGGGCTTCGGTGAAGCTTTCTTT.